These T cell receptor beta chains were read from a single sample in a study of cytomegalovirus exposure and HLA in healthy donors. Produced via immunoSEQ multiplex PCR; TCRdb's table is partial and in-frame only. The sample consists of roughly 120,000 clones, 70% to 80% of them appearing once. The sample consisted of PBMCs. The origin of the receptors is a woman in her 50s in good health and CMV-seropositive. The CDR3 runs from the conserved cysteine through the conserved F or W. The D gene is left open where the match is weak. Some rows mark clone size as missing; the rest say once, few, many or name a class of expanded clone.

clone_size d_call j_call v_call cdr3_aa cdr3_nt
. . TRBJ1-2 TRBV18 CASSPPGGGYTF TGTGCCAGCTCACCACCCGGGGGTGGCTACACCTTC
. TRBD2 TRBJ2-1 TRBV11-3 CASSFGLAGGNNEQFF TGTGCCAGCAGCTTCGGACTAGCGGGAGGGAACAATGAGCAGTTCTTC
. . TRBJ2-3 TRBV19 CASRQLPLTGDTQYF TGTGCCAGTAGGCAACTTCCTCTAACGGGAGATACGCAGTATTTT
. TRBD1 TRBJ1-6 TRBV27 CASSRDRDYNSPLHF TGTGCCAGCAGTAGGGACAGGGACTATAATTCACCCCTCCACTTT
. . TRBJ2-2 TRBV9 CASSSNMALGELFF TGTGCCAGCAGCTCCAACATGGCATTAGGGGAGCTGTTTTTT
. . TRBJ2-1 TRBV4-2 CASSQERDGSYNEQFF TGTGCCAGCAGCCAAGAGAGGGATGGTTCCTACAATGAGCAGTTCTTC
. TRBD1 TRBJ1-1 TRBV11-2 CASSRDRGPEAFF TGTGCCAGCAGCCGGGACAGGGGGCCTGAAGCTTTCTTT
. TRBD1 TRBJ2-2 TRBV7-8 CASSWTGYNTGELFF TGTGCCAGCAGCTGGACAGGGTACAACACCGGGGAGCTGTTTTTT
. . TRBJ1-3 TRBV6-6 CASSPAGLGNTIYF TGTGCCAGCAGTCCCGCGGGCCTTGGAAACACCATATATTTT
. TRBD1 TRBJ2-7 TRBV27 CASRRTPGQGPINAYEQYF TGTGCCAGCAGAAGAACACCGGGACAGGGACCCATAAATGCTTACGAGCAGTACTTC
once TRBD1 TRBJ1-5 TRBV5-8 CASSPGQGTQPQHF TGTGCCAGCAGCCCGGGACAGGGGACTCAGCCCCAGCATTTT
once . TRBJ1-2 TRBV7-9 CASSLAQKSGYTF TGTGCCAGCAGCTTAGCGCAAAAGAGCGGCTACACCTTC
. . TRBJ2-7 TRBV28 CASSLAGPYEQYF TGTGCCAGCAGTTTGGCGGGCCCCTACGAGCAGTACTTC
. TRBD2 TRBJ2-1 TRBV15 CATSRAGVGDEQFF TGTGCCACCAGCAGGGCGGGGGTGGGCGATGAGCAGTTCTTC
. TRBD1 TRBJ1-2 TRBV5-4 CASSAKPRQGDYGYTF TGTGCCAGCAGCGCGAAACCAAGACAGGGTGACTATGGCTACACCTTC
. . TRBJ2-5 TRBV10-3 CAISVGATQETQYF TGTGCCATCAGTGTTGGAGCAACTCAAGAGACCCAGTACTTC
few . TRBJ2-1 TRBV19 CASSWTPGAFGNEQFF TGTGCCAGTAGCTGGACCCCAGGGGCTTTTGGGAATGAGCAGTTCTTC
once . TRBJ2-7 TRBV4-3 CASSQGLGSRGTGQYF TGCGCCAGCAGCCAGGGGTTGGGCAGTCGGGGTACGGGTCAGTACTTC
few TRBD1 TRBJ1-3 TRBV9 CASSTMPTGLGGNTIYF TGTGCCAGCAGCACAATGCCGACAGGGCTTGGGGGAAACACCATATATTTT
few . TRBJ1-5 TRBV28 CASSRDIPDQPQHF TGTGCCAGCAGCCGGGACATACCCGATCAGCCCCAGCATTTT
. TRBD2 TRBJ2-1 TRBV6-1 CASSKGSPGTSSYNEQFF TGTGCCAGCAGTAAAGGCTCTCCCGGGACTAGCTCCTACAATGAGCAGTTCTTC
few . TRBJ1-5 TRBV19 CASSLQGGAWEPQHF TGTGCCAGTAGCCTCCAAGGCGGAGCTTGGGAGCCCCAGCATTTT
. . TRBJ1-2 TRBV6-5 CASRKTGNYGYTF TGTGCCAGCAGAAAAACAGGGAACTATGGCTACACCTTC
. TRBD2 TRBJ2-2 TRBV7-3 CASSLDGAGGSGELFF TGTGCCAGCAGCTTAGACGGGGCGGGAGGTTCCGGGGAGCTGTTTTTT
. TRBD1 TRBJ1-5 TRBV7-2 CASSYGTGGYQPQHF TGTGCCAGCAGCTACGGGACAGGGGGGTATCAGCCCCAGCATTTT
. TRBD1 TRBJ1-2 TRBV18 CASSPQGVSYSGYTF TGTGCCAGCTCCCCGCAGGGGGTTTCCTATTCTGGCTACACCTTC
. . TRBJ2-3 TRBV7-8 CASSSTSHYTDTQYF TGTGCCAGCAGCTCCACTTCCCATTACACAGATACGCAGTATTTT
. TRBD1 TRBJ1-4 TRBV25-1 CASTKTDRGIEKLFF TGTGCCAGCACCAAAACGGACAGGGGGATTGAAAAACTGTTTTTT
. . TRBJ1-6 TRBV4-3 CASSQDPQGAWGSPLHF TGCGCCAGCAGCCAAGATCCCCAAGGGGCGTGGGGTTCACCCCTCCACTTT
. TRBD1 TRBJ2-3 TRBV29-1 CSVVGGQGSGTDTQYF TGCAGCGTTGTGGGGGGACAGGGATCGGGCACAGATACGCAGTATTTT
. . TRBJ2-7 TRBV7-2 CASSATGNSYEQYF TGTGCCAGCAGCGCCACAGGTAACTCCTACGAGCAGTACTTC
. . TRBJ2-5 TRBV7-3 CASSFQGETQYF TGTGCCAGCAGCTTTCAGGGGGAGACCCAGTACTTC
once . TRBJ1-1 TRBV5-1 CASSLDIPRGAAFF TGCGCCAGCAGCTTGGACATCCCCAGGGGTGCAGCTTTCTTT
. TRBD1 TRBJ1-1 TRBV7-3 CASSLNGQGAMNTEAFF TGTGCCAGCAGCCTAAACGGACAGGGGGCCATGAACACTGAAGCTTTCTTT
. TRBD2 TRBJ2-3 TRBV4-3 CASSQGTSGEGDTQYF TGCGCCAGCAGCCAAGGGACTAGCGGGGAGGGTGATACGCAGTATTTT
. TRBD1 TRBJ1-2 TRBV19 CASSIGDRRNYGYTF TGTGCCAGTAGTATAGGGGACAGGCGCAACTATGGCTACACCTTC
. TRBD1 TRBJ1-1 TRBV5-1 CASSLAGLTGVGGTEAFF TGCGCCAGCAGCTTGGCTGGGCTGACAGGGGTCGGTGGGACTGAAGCTTTCTTT
. . TRBJ2-7 TRBV18 CASSSQNSYEQYF TGTGCCAGCTCCTCCCAAAACAGCTACGAGCAGTACTTC
. . TRBJ1-2 TRBV27 CASSSTHERGYTF TGTGCCAGCAGTTCCACCCATGAGAGGGGCTACACCTTC
few TRBD1 TRBJ1-1 TRBV6-5 CASRMGQTGTEAFF TGTGCCAGCAGGATGGGACAGACGGGGACTGAAGCTTTTTTT
. TRBD1 TRBJ2-5 TRBV2 CASSEEQGAGEETQYF TGTGCCAGCAGTGAAGAACAGGGGGCTGGGGAAGAGACCCAGTACTTC
. . TRBJ2-1 TRBV4-1 CASSQVARGDLYNEQFF TGCGCCAGCAGCCAAGTGGCCAGGGGCGATTTATACAATGAGCAGTTCTTC
. . TRBJ1-3 TRBV5-1 CASSLGWSENTIYF TGCGCCAGCAGCTTGGGATGGAGCGAAAACACCATATATTTT
. TRBD1 TRBJ1-4 TRBV19 CASSLRTGGDEEKLFF TGTGCCAGTAGTCTTCGGACAGGGGGCGATGAGGAAAAACTGTTTTTT
. . TRBJ1-1 TRBV29-1 CSVEPGQGGTEAFF TGCAGCGTTGAACCGGGGCAGGGAGGTACTGAAGCTTTCTTT
. TRBD2 TRBJ2-1 TRBV7-2 CASSLEGLGYEQFF TGTGCCAGCAGCTTAGAGGGACTAGGCTATGAGCAGTTCTTC
few . TRBJ1-2 TRBV15 CATSRGGQDYGYTF TGTGCCACCAGCAGAGGGGGACAAGACTATGGCTACACCTTC
. . TRBJ1-5 TRBV5-8 CASSLSDRGNQPQHF TGTGCCAGCAGCTTGAGTGACAGAGGCAATCAGCCCCAGCATTTT
. . TRBJ1-3 TRBV4-2 CASSQDSGASGNTIYF TGTGCCAGCAGCCAAGATTCGGGAGCCTCTGGAAACACCATATATTTT
once . TRBJ1-1 TRBV6-5 CASSYSIMVRGTEAFF TGTGCCAGCAGTTACTCGATTATGGTCCGGGGCACTGAAGCTTTCTTT
few TRBD1 TRBJ1-6 TRBV2 CASRDPNRGIYNSPLHF TGTGCCAGCAGAGATCCAAACAGGGGAATCTATAATTCACCCCTCCACTTT
. TRBD2 TRBJ2-1 TRBV7-2 CASSSVAGGPHEQFF TGTGCCAGCAGCTCGGTAGCGGGGGGCCCGCATGAGCAGTTCTTC
. . TRBJ1-2 TRBV7-2 CASSLDTGRSYGYTF TGTGCCAGCAGCTTAGACACAGGGAGAAGCTATGGCTACACCTTC
. . TRBJ2-7 TRBV5-1 CASSLDVTYEQYF TGCGCCAGCAGCTTGGATGTAACCTACGAGCAGTACTTC